This TCR beta chain was obtained from a study of CD8+CD57+ T cells in acquired aplastic anemia listed by TCRdb under 2018. About the investigation overall: On average, sorted CD4+ and CD8+ cells yielded roughly 3.4 ug of extracted DNA, with a range of about 0.18 to 27.4 ug. CD8+CD57+ expansion was defined as frequency above the mean frequency observed in healthy subjects. General conclusions and limits of the study: No significant difference in CD8+ Simpson's diversity was found between patients and healthy controls (P=0.060). Although 25 to 30 CD8+ CDR3 sequences were shared by patients and controls, these sequences appeared highly expressed in patients and within the immunodominant clones of patients.

Genomic DNA served as template for TCR beta VDJ combination and CDR3 sequence profiling. An Illumina HiSeq 2000 was the platform used for TCR repertoire sequencing. The study's own analysis went as follows. Repertoire assessment relied on Simpson's diversity index, CDR3 size and DJ length profiles, and TRBV/TRBJ rearrangement plots. The immunodominant clone was defined as the most abundant DNA sequence in deep sequencing data. CDR3 amino acid sequences were checked for sharing between subjects and were compared against published repertoires and the VDJdb database. Clones were called with MiXCR by TCRdb after fastp trimmed the public reads at Q25, and only in-frame beta chains were retained. Entries are consolidated by CDR3 protein sequence, retaining the most common genes and DNA. It is TCRdb's table, rather than the study itself, that gives the V and J calls and clone size. The sample contains fewer than 200,000 distinct CDR3 sequences, almost 50% of them found a single time. Approximately 13% of the sample rests with the top ten.

The patients picked for sequencing were ones in whom flow cytometry had shown an expansion of CD8+CD57+ cells. All patients had severe acquired aplastic anemia diagnosed by International Study of Aplastic Anemia and Agranulocytosis and Camitta criteria. Patients had received no therapy at the time of blood sampling. In the study, sorted CD4+ and CD8+ blood T cells from patients with severe aplastic anemia and from healthy subjects underwent deep sequencing of TCR repertoires. Patients were enrolled in the USA under clinicaltrials.gov protocols 00001620, 01623167, 00001397, 00071045, 00081523 and 00961064. Ficoll-Paque density gradient centrifugation was used to isolate peripheral blood mononuclear cells. CD4+ and CD8+ T cells were sorted by FACS or magnetic beads before DNA extraction. Remarks on this clonotype: The antigen this receptor binds is unknown. No much larger clone exists at a distance of one base, and base qualities are not known.

Sequencing was done on a sample of sorted CD4+, CD8+, or CD8+CD57+ T cells (not recorded which) from PBMCs. The receptor was isolated from a human donor with aplastic anemia.

CDR3 protein: CAISGPGQQYF. The bases read TGTGCCATCAGTGGACCGGGACAGCAGTATTTT. Recombination connected TRBV10-3 to TRBJ2-3, with TRBD1 as a weak D call on 6 bases. CDR1 and CDR2 were assigned from the germline V gene as ENHRY and SYGVKD. V gives up 4 bases and J gives up 11 bases, and the segment between their germline ends measures 10 bases. Spanning cysteine to phenylalanine, the CDR3 consists of 11 amino acids. Just CDR3 DNA is preserved here, 33 bases in frame from base 1.